Listed here are 31 T cell receptor beta chains from one sample, sequenced in a study of blood T cell repertoires in COVID-19. Assay: immunoSEQ multiplex PCR; the TCRdb copy retains only in-frame clones and omits some. The repertoire holds 110,000 to 150,000 clones, with around 90% as singletons. Sequenced input: peripheral blood. The receptors come from a human donor in a cohort sampled during active COVID-19.

The chain combines TRBV28 with TRBJ2-7, with a tentative D call TRBD2 (6 bases). CDR1 and CDR2 (germline): MDHEN, SYDVKM. The length of the CDR3 is 14 residues. Trimming left V 3 bases short and J 4 bases short, with 13 bases between. In DNA form, the CDR3 reads TGTGCCAGCAGTTTCGACGGGGGTCCTTACGAGCAGTACTTC. Protein sequence: CASSFDGGPYEQYF.

The V call is TRBV5-6, the J call TRBJ2-7, with TRBD1 identical over 7 bases. This CDR3 has 13 residues. Trimming took 5 bases from V and 4 from J; bases not matched to a gene: 6. CDR1 is SGHDT and CDR2 is YYEEEE in the germline V gene. The chain's CDR3 is CASSPGTEYEQYF. CDR3 DNA: TGTGCCAGCAGTCCCGGGACAGAATACGAGCAGTACTTC.

The J gene is TRBJ2-7, the V gene TRBV12-3 or TRBV12-4; the D gene is possibly TRBD1 (8 bases). Trimming removed 5 bases from V and 7 bases from J, with 15 bases in between. The CDR3 consists of 13 residues. The CDR3 reads CASSPIQGGEQYF. DNA for the CDR3: TGTGCCAGCAGTCCGATACAGGGGGGGGAGCAGTACTTC.

This clone came up once. The genes are TRBV7-2 and TRBJ2-3; 10 nucleotides align to TRBD1. The CDR3 covers 14 residues. J gave up 5 bases and V 1 base, and 0 bases lay outside the gene matches. Germline V CDR1 and CDR2: SGHTA, FQGNSA. CDR3 sequence: CASSLGTGGDTQYF. The CDR3 nucleotides read TGTGCCAGCAGCTTAGGGACAGGGGGAGATACGCAGTATTTT.

The genes are TRBV28 and TRBJ1-6; no clear D. Trimming stripped 5 bases from V and 7 bases from J, with 6 bases between. The CDR3 is 12 amino acids. Germline V gene sequence: CDR1 MDHEN, CDR2 SYDVKM. Here the CDR3 DNA reads TGTGCCAGCAGTGGACTCAATTCACCCCTCCACTTT. As protein: CASSGLNSPLHF.

The chain is built from TRBV18 and TRBJ1-1; 10 positions agree with TRBD1. V shed 3 bases and J 4 bases; nucleotides not matched to a gene: 2. Germline V gene data show CDR1 as KGHSH and CDR2 as LQKENI. The CDR3 runs to 14 residues. The CDR3 bases are TGTGCCAGCTCACCGGGACAGGGGTTCACTGAAGCTTTCTTT. Translating it yields CASSPGQGFTEAFF.

This sequence joins TRBV6-5 and TRBJ2-3, with TRBD2 matching over 7 bases. The CDR3 has 14 residues. The V segment lost 8 bases and the J segment 2 bases; nucleotides outside the gene matches: 7. The germline gives CDR1 MNHEY, CDR2 SVGAGI. As DNA, the CDR3 is TGTGCCAGCGAGGCAGCGGGGTTCACAGATACGCAGTATTTT. This encodes CASEAAGFTDTQYF.

The chain is built from TRBV3-1 (or the pseudogene TRBV3-2) and TRBJ2-3; 9 bases map to TRBD1. Trimming removed 4 bases from V and 2 bases from J; junction bases left unmatched: 10. CDR1 and CDR2 (germline): LGHDT, YNNKEL (reference sequence). The CDR3 extends over 17 amino acids. The CDR3 reads CASSLTSTGGATDTQYF. In nucleotides, the CDR3 is TGTGCCAGCAGCCTGACGTCAACAGGGGGCGCCACAGATACGCAGTATTTT.

The chain has TRBV19 and TRBJ2-7; 12 bases align to TRBD2. The CDR3 is 16 amino acids. CDR1 LNHDA and CDR2 SQIVND come from the germline V gene (reference sequence). Unmatched junction bases numbered 6, after V lost 5 bases and J lost 1 base. Here the CDR3 reads CASSGRLAGESYEQYF. The CDR3 DNA reads TGTGCCAGTAGTGGACGACTAGCGGGAGAATCCTACGAGCAGTACTTC.

The chain has TRBV4-1 and TRBJ2-5; 7 bases line up with TRBD2. This CDR3 is 16 amino acids long. Per the germline V gene, CDR1 is MGHRA and CDR2 is YSYEKL. The V gene end was trimmed by 4 bases and the J gene end by 4 bases; junction bases not matched to a gene: 12. The CDR3 region is CASSLLFSGGVETQYF. CDR3 coding DNA: TGCGCCAGCAGCCTACTTTTCAGTGGGGGGGTAGAGACCCAGTACTTC.

The rearrangement links TRBV7-7 to TRBJ2-1; 11 bases are shared with TRBD2. The CDR3 contains 16 residues. Germline V gives CDR1 SSHAT, CDR2 FNYEAQ (reference sequence). V lost 2 bases, J lost 8 bases, and 8 bases stayed unmatched. DNA for the CDR3: TGTGCCAGCAGCTTATATCCCACTAGCGGGAGATATGAGCAGTTCTTC. As protein: CASSLYPTSGRYEQFF.

The rearrangement joins TRBV28 to TRBJ2-2; 9 nucleotides agree with TRBD2. Germline CDR1 and CDR2: MDHEN and SYDVKM. The ends lost 6 bases at V and 1 base at J; junction bases unmatched: 3. This CDR3 spans 15 amino acids. CDR3: CASSSGGWNTGELFF. In DNA, the CDR3 is TGTGCCAGCAGCAGCGGGGGGTGGAACACCGGGGAGCTGTTTTTT.

This rearrangement joins TRBV3-1 (or the pseudogene TRBV3-2) to TRBJ1-1; D is unclear. V was clipped by 4 bases and J by 10 bases, with 16 bases between them. Per germline, CDR1 LGHDT and CDR2 YNNKEL (reference sequence). This CDR3 has 13 residues. The CDR3 coding sequence is TGTGCCAGCAGCCCCCGGGGTGGGGAGAGAGCTTTCTTT. The encoded protein is CASSPRGGERAFF.

J is TRBJ1-1 and V is TRBV5-5; D gene uncertain. Germline CDR1 and CDR2: SGHKS and YYEKEE (reference sequence). V was shortened by 0 bases and J by 0 bases, with 21 bases between the two germline ends. There are 19 residues in the CDR3. The CDR3 coding sequence is TGTGCCAGCAGCTTGGCCTTCGCTAGAAGCAGCTACATGAACACTGAAGCTTTCTTT. Its translation is CASSLAFARSSYMNTEAFF.

This chain connects TRBV2 to TRBJ2-1; 11 nucleotides match TRBD2. This CDR3 spans 15 amino acids. Per germline, CDR1 SNHLY and CDR2 FYNNEI. V lost 5 bases, J lost 2 bases, and 2 bases stayed unmatched. CDR3 coding DNA: TGTGCCAGCAGTTCGACTAGCGGGACCTACAATGAGCAGTTCTTC. As protein: CASSSTSGTYNEQFF.

The V and J genes are TRBV7-3 and TRBJ2-1; tentative D call: TRBD2 (5 bases). Germline V gene data show CDR1 as SGHTA and CDR2 as FQGTGA. The V and J ends lost 4 bases and 9 bases respectively, with 10 bases between them. This CDR3 is built from 12 residues. The CDR3 region is CASSSNRGEQFF. CDR3 DNA sequence: TGTGCCAGCAGCTCTAATCGGGGTGAGCAGTTCTTC.

The chain employs TRBV30 and TRBJ2-3, with 10 bases matching TRBD2. Per germline, CDR1 GTSNPN and CDR2 SVGIG (reference sequence). The CDR3 consists of 12 residues. This chain's CDR3 is CCSTSGADTQYF. Written as DNA, the CDR3 is TGTTGCTCCACTAGCGGGGCTGATACGCAGTATTTT.

The gene calls are TRBV11-2 and TRBJ2-5, with TRBD2 identical over 8 bases. CDR1 and CDR2 (germline): SGHAT, FQNNGV. Trimming cost V 3 bases and J 2 bases; bases outside gene matches: 8. This CDR3 contains 16 residues. The CDR3: CASSFLSGGYQETQYF. In DNA form, the CDR3 reads TGTGCCAGCAGCTTTCTGTCGGGAGGGTATCAAGAGACCCAGTACTTC.

The V gene is TRBV2, the J gene TRBJ1-2, with a possible D match to TRBD1 (5 bases). The CDR3 is made up of 12 amino acids. Trimming removed 4 bases from V and 8 bases from J, with 11 bases in between. The V gene's germline CDR1 is SNHLY and CDR2 FYNNEI. The CDR3 protein is CASSGQTRGYTF. The CDR3, as DNA: TGTGCCAGCAGTGGACAGACACGGGGCTACACCTTC.

The chain joins TRBV14 to TRBJ1-2, with 9 bases lining up with TRBD1. This CDR3 is 16 amino acids long. In germline, CDR1 is SGHDN, CDR2 FVKESK. V lost 1 base, J lost 4 bases, and 7 bases stayed unmatched. The CDR3, as DNA: TGTGCCAGCAGCCAAGGTTCCGGGACAGGGAGCTATGGCTACACCTTC. Its translation is CASSQGSGTGSYGYTF.

The CDR3: CSASTGGGYGYTF. CDR3 sequence (DNA): TGCAGTGCTAGTACAGGGGGCGGCTATGGCTACACCTTC. The chain employs TRBV20-1 and TRBJ1-2; 9 bases align to TRBD1. The CDR3 length is 13 residues. Germline values: CDR1 DFQATT, CDR2 SNEGSKA (reference sequence). The V segment lost 3 bases and the J segment 4 bases; nucleotides outside the gene matches: 3.

The gene calls are TRBV28 and TRBJ2-7, with 9 nucleotides matching TRBD1. CDR3 length: 15 amino acids. V shed 3 bases, J shed 1 base, and the junction held 4 bases outside the gene matches. The V gene's germline CDR1 is MDHEN and CDR2 SYDVKM. For the CDR3, the DNA is TGTGCCAGCAGTTTCACGACAGGGGGATCCTACGAGCAGTACTTC. It translates to CASSFTTGGSYEQYF.

This clone turned up a few times. This specimen includes other DNA sequences encoding the same CDR3. This chain connects TRBV15 to TRBJ2-2; D is uncertain. Germline V gene sequence: CDR1 LNHNV, CDR2 YYDKDF (reference sequence). The CDR3 is 14 amino acids. Trimming took off 0 bases at V and 4 bases at J, with 6 bases between the two ends. CDR3 region: CATSRDRGTGELFF. The CDR3 DNA is TGTGCCACCAGCAGAGATAGAGGCACCGGGGAGCTGTTTTTT.

The chain carries TRBV28 and TRBJ2-6; 10 bases match TRBD1. This CDR3 comprises 17 residues. With 6 bases clipped from V and 0 bases from J, the junction kept 5 bases outside the gene matches. The V gene's germline CDR1 is MDHEN and CDR2 SYDVKM. CDR3 loop: CASRGQGGNSGANVLTF. As DNA, the CDR3 is TGTGCCAGCAGAGGACAGGGGGGAAACTCTGGGGCCAACGTCCTGACTTTC.

The DNA for the CDR3 is TGTGCCAGCAGCGTGACAGGCGTGGGGTACGAGCAGTACTTC. Encoded protein: CASSVTGVGYEQYF. The chain joins TRBV7-9 to TRBJ2-7; TRBD1 is a possible D gene (6 bases). Trimming shortened V by 5 bases and J by 4 bases, and 15 bases separated the two germline ends. CDR3 length: 14 residues. Germline CDR1 reads SEHNR; CDR2 reads FQNEAQ (reference sequence).

The chain carries TRBV18 and TRBJ2-3; 7 bases match TRBD2. V lost 2 bases to trimming and J lost 1 base; unmatched junction nucleotides: 6. CDR1 and CDR2 (germline): KGHSH, LQKENI. This CDR3 spans 16 amino acids. This chain's CDR3 is CASSPAGLAGTDTQYF. CDR3 DNA: TGTGCCAGCTCACCAGCAGGGCTAGCGGGCACAGATACGCAGTATTTT.

The rearrangement links TRBV18 to TRBJ1-5; D is possibly TRBD1 (6 bases). The CDR3 length is 14 residues. CDR1 and CDR2 (germline): KGHSH, LQKENI. Trimming shortened V by 6 bases and J by 4 bases, and 13 bases separated the two germline ends. The CDR3 DNA sequence: TGTGCCAGCTCCTTAGGACAGACAAATCAGCCCCAGCATTTT. This translates into CASSLGQTNQPQHF.

V is TRBV9 and J is TRBJ2-1; 9 bases map to TRBD2. The germline V gene encodes CDR1 SGDLS and CDR2 YYNGEE. The CDR3 totals 15 residues. The ends lost 0 bases at V and 7 bases at J; junction bases unmatched: 5. The CDR3 spells CASSVAGLAGNEQFF. As DNA, the CDR3 is TGTGCCAGCAGCGTAGCGGGACTAGCAGGGAATGAGCAGTTCTTC.

This clone turned up a few times. This chain uses TRBV7-9 with TRBJ1-3; D not certain. The ends were cut back, 2 bases at V and 7 bases at J, with 12 bases in the middle. Germline V gives CDR1 SEHNR, CDR2 FQNEAQ (reference sequence). The CDR3 runs 14 residues. CDR3: CASSLWSDPNTIYF. Here the CDR3 DNA reads TGTGCCAGCAGCTTATGGTCAGATCCCAACACCATATATTTT.

This sequence joins TRBV7-3 and TRBJ2-3; 11 bases are a match to TRBD1. J was trimmed by 4 bases and V by 5 bases; bases with no gene match: 11. Per germline, CDR1 SGHTA and CDR2 FQGTGA. This CDR3 region has 17 residues. CDR3 in amino acids: CASSPLDRGLSADTQYF. CDR3 in DNA: TGTGCCAGCAGCCCCCTGGACAGGGGGCTTTCAGCAGATACGCAGTATTTT.

The CDR3: CGKTGTPNIVGTPSPSTDTQYF. The CDR3 nucleotides read TGTGGGAAGACCGGGACTCCCAACATTGTGGGGACTCCCAGTCCTAGCACAGATACGCAGTATTTT. The chain couples TRBV27 to TRBJ2-3; possible D gene TRBD2, 6 bases. This CDR3 is built from 22 residues. Germline assignment: CDR1 MNHEY and CDR2 SMNVEV (reference sequence).